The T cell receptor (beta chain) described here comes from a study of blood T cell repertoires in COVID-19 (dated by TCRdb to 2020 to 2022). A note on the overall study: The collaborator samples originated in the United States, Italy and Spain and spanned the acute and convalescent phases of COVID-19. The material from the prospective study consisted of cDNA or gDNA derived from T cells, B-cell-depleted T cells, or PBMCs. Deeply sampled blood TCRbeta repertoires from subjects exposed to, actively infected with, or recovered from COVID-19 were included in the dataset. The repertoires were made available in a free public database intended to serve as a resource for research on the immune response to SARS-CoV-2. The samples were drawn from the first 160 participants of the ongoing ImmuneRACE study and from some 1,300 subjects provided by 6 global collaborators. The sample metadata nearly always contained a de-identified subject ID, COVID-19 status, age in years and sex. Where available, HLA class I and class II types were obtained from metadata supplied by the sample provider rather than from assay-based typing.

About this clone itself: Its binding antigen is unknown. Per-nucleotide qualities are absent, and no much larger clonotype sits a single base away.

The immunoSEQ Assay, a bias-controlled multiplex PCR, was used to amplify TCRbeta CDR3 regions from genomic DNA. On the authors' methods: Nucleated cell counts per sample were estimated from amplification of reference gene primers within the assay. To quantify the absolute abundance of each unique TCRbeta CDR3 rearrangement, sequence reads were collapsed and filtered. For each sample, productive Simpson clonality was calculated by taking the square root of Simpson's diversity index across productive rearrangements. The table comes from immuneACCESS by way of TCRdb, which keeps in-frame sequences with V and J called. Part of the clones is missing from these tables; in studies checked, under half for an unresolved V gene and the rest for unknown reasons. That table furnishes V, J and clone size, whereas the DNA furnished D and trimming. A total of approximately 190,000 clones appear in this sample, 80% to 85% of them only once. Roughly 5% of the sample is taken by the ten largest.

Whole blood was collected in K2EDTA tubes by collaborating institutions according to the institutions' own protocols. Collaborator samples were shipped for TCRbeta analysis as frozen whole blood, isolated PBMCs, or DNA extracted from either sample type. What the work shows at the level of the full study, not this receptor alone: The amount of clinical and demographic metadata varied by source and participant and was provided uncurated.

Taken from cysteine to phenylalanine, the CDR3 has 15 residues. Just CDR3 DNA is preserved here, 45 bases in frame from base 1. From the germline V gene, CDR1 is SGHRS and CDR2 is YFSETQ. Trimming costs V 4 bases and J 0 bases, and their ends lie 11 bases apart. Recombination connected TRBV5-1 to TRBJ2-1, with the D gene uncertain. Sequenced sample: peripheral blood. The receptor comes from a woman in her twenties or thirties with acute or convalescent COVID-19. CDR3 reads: CASSEDPYSYNEQFF. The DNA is TGCGCCAGCAGCGAGGATCCCTACTCCTACAATGAGCAGTTCTTC. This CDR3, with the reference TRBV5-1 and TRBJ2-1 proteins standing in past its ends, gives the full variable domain KAGVTQTPRYLIKTRGQQVTLSCSPISGHRSVSWYQQTPGQGLQFLFEYFSETQRNKGNFPGRFSGRQFSNSRSEMNVSTLELGDSALYLCASSEDPYSYNEQFFGPGTRLTVL.